Presented here are 23 T cell receptor beta chains from one specimen sequenced in a study of long-term antiretroviral therapy in people with HIV. The immunoSEQ assay was v3.0, run at survey level. TCRdb keeps only in-frame clones here, not all; method: immunoSEQ multiplex PCR. The sample yields over 20,000 clones, 85% seen once. The starting material was unsorted PBMCs, obtained 1.6 years after starting antiretroviral therapy. The origin of the receptors is a man aged 40-49 years with HIV.

This clone was recorded once. The chain joins TRBV6-5 to TRBJ1-1; D gene unclear. The germline V gene has CDR1 MNHEY and CDR2 SVGAGI. The CDR3 contains 14 residues. The V end was cut by 2 bases, the J end by 5 bases, with 12 bases between. The CDR3 bases are TGTGCCAGCAGTTACGGAGGACCGAGGACTGAAGCTTTCTTT. This translates into CASSYGGPRTEAFF.

The chain carries TRBV5-1 and TRBJ2-3; D is undetermined. Per the germline V gene, CDR1 is SGHRS and CDR2 is YFSETQ. The CDR3 contains 16 residues. The V end was cut by 0 bases, the J end by 0 bases, with 11 bases between. The DNA for the CDR3 is TGCGCCAGCAGCTTGGATGCGCCGCTCAGCACAGATACGCAGTATTTT. Its protein is CASSLDAPLSTDTQYF.

The J gene is TRBJ1-5, the V gene TRBV10-2; D not certain. This CDR3 region has 12 residues. V lost 5 bases to trimming and J lost 4 bases, with 6 bases between them. From germline, CDR1 is WSHSY and CDR2 SAAADI. The chain's CDR3 is CASSLVNQPQHF. The CDR3 nucleotides are TGCGCCAGCAGTTTGGTAAATCAGCCCCAGCATTTT.

V is TRBV5-1 and J is TRBJ1-3; tentatively, D is TRBD1 (6 bases). V was cut by 3 bases and J by 4 bases, with 14 bases left in between. Germline CDR1 is SGHRS and CDR2 is YFSETQ. This CDR3 has 15 residues. Here the CDR3 reads CASSSTGGSGNTIYF. CDR3 DNA sequence: TGCGCCAGCAGCTCCACCGGGGGCTCGGGAAACACCATATATTTT. The whole variable domain, remainder taken from reference TRBV5-1 and TRBJ1-3, is KAGVTQTPRYLIKTRGQQVTLSCSPISGHRSVSWYQQTPGQGLQFLFEYFSETQRNKGNFPGRFSGRQFSNSRSEMNVSTLELGDSALYLCASSSTGGSGNTIYFGEGSWLTVV.

This clone was counted once. The chain employs TRBV7-9 and TRBJ1-5; D is uncertain. The V end was cut by 1 base, the J end by 6 bases, with 7 bases between. There are 13 residues in the CDR3. Germline lookup yields CDR1 SEHNR and CDR2 FQNEAQ (reference sequence). The CDR3, as DNA: TGTGCCAGCAGCTTAGATGAGGCTCAGCCCCAGCATTTT. Its translation is CASSLDEAQPQHF.

Notes on this clone: The junction does not match germline at one end; this may be a read error. V gene TRBV27 combines with J gene TRBJ1-3; possibly TRBD1 for D (5 bases). The CDR3 is 13 residues long. Germline loops: CDR1 MNHEY, CDR2 SMNVEV (reference sequence). CDR3 sequence: CASRFAGPRTFNF. The DNA of the CDR3 is TGTGCCAGCAGATTTGCAGGGCCCCGAACCTTTAATTTT.

The rearrangement uses TRBV2 and TRBJ1-3, with D tentatively TRBD1 (5 bases). Germline V gives CDR1 SNHLY, CDR2 FYNNEI. The CDR3 spans 15 residues. Deletions cut 1 base from V and 3 bases from J, with 10 bases between. CDR3 in DNA: TGTGCCAGCAGTGAAGGGGGCTTGGGTGGAAACACCATATATTTT. This encodes CASSEGGLGGNTIYF. The variable domain in full, with the rest retrieved from reference TRBV2 and TRBJ1-3, is EPEVTQTPSHQVTQMGQEVILRCVPISNHLYFYWYRQILGQKVEFLVSFYNNEISEKSEIFDDQFSVERPDGSNFTLKIRSTKLEDSAMYFCASSEGGLGGNTIYFGEGSWLTVV.

V is TRBV15 and J is TRBJ2-7; D remains unclear. In germline, CDR1 is LNHNV, CDR2 YYDKDF (reference sequence). Trimming removed 6 bases from V and 2 bases from J, with 11 bases in between. The CDR3 contains 13 residues. In DNA, the CDR3 is TGTGCCACCAGTCCTGGGGAAGCCTACGAGCAGTACTTC. It codes for CATSPGEAYEQYF.

The chain couples TRBV18 to TRBJ1-2, with a tentative D call TRBD1 (5 bases). The CDR3 has 14 residues. V was cut by 3 bases and J by 4 bases, with 12 bases left in between. CDR1 is KGHSH and CDR2 is LQKENI in the germline V gene. CDR3 protein: CASSPQGSFYGYTF. In DNA, the CDR3 is TGTGCCAGCTCACCGCAGGGCTCCTTCTATGGCTACACCTTC.

The chain uses TRBV7-9 and TRBJ2-7; 8 nucleotides agree with TRBD1. Germline loops: CDR1 SEHNR, CDR2 FQNEAQ (reference sequence). The CDR3 consists of 15 residues. V dropped 4 bases and J dropped 3; count of bases not matched to a gene: 8. The CDR3 nucleotides read TGTGCCAGCAGCTCATCCGGGACAGGCCACTACGAGCAGTACTTC. Translation gives CASSSSGTGHYEQYF.

The gene calls are TRBV7-9 and TRBJ2-1, with 12 bases fitting TRBD1. The V and J ends lost 5 bases and 0 bases, in that order; junction bases with no gene match: 11. This CDR3 spans 19 amino acids. CDR1 is SEHNR, CDR2 FQNEAQ, per germline (reference sequence). DNA of the CDR3: TGTGCCAGCAGCCTACGGGACAGGGGGCCTTACAGCTCCTACAATGAGCAGTTCTTC. This encodes CASSLRDRGPYSSYNEQFF. Variable domain in full (rest from reference TRBV7-9 and TRBJ2-1): DTGVSQNPRHKITKRGQNVTFRCDPISEHNRLYWYRQTLGQGPEFLTYFQNEAQLEKSRLLSDRFSAERPKGSFSTLEIQRTEQGDSAMYLCASSLRDRGPYSSYNEQFFGPGTRLTVL.

The chain joins TRBV19 to TRBJ1-3; TRBD1 agrees at 9 bases. This CDR3 comprises 14 residues. Trimming at V came to 7 bases and at J to 4 bases, leaving 5 bases not matched to a gene. Germline CDR1 LNHDA, CDR2 SQIVND (reference sequence). The chain's CDR3 is CASTPDRGGNTIYF. The CDR3, as DNA: TGTGCCAGTACCCCGGACAGGGGCGGAAACACCATATATTTT.

CDR3 coding DNA: TGTGCCAGCAGTACCACCCCGGGAAGCACAGATACGCAGTATTTT. It yields the protein CASSTTPGSTDTQYF. This sequence joins TRBV27 and TRBJ2-3, with D perhaps matching TRBD2 (5 bases). With 5 bases removed from V and 0 bases from J, the gap between germline ends came to 12 bases. From germline, CDR1 is MNHEY and CDR2 SMNVEV (reference sequence). The length of the CDR3 is 15 residues.

V is TRBV5-6 and J is TRBJ1-2, with 7 bases identical to TRBD1. Trimming took 4 bases from V and 5 from J; bases not matched to a gene: 5. This CDR3 comprises 13 residues. Germline V gene data show CDR1 as SGHDT and CDR2 as YYEEEE. The CDR3 protein is CASSLTGSYGYTF. The CDR3 DNA reads TGTGCCAGCAGCCTGACAGGGTCTTATGGCTACACCTTC.

The chain recombines TRBV2 with TRBJ1-1; 10 bases fit TRBD1. V lost 6 bases to trimming and J lost 1 base; unmatched junction nucleotides: 5. The CDR3 has 15 residues. Germline-derived CDR1 and CDR2 are SNHLY and FYNNEI. The CDR3 DNA is TGTGCCAGCAGGCGGGACAGGGGCTCGAACACTGAAGCTTTCTTT. It encodes CASRRDRGSNTEAFF.

The chain has TRBV7-6 and TRBJ2-1; D is unresolved. In germline, CDR1 is SGHVS, CDR2 FNYEAQ. The V end was cut by 2 bases, the J end by 5 bases, with 10 bases between. The CDR3 sequence is 14 residues long. CDR3 region: CASSLIVEDNEQFF. The CDR3 DNA reads as TGTGCCAGCAGCTTAATCGTTGAGGACAATGAGCAGTTCTTC.

CDR3 sequence (DNA): TGTGCCAGCAGTGAAGGGACAACGTCCCAAGAGACCCAGTACTTC. As protein: CASSEGTTSQETQYF. The chain employs TRBV2 and TRBJ2-5; a possible D gene is TRBD1 (5 bases). Per germline, CDR1 SNHLY and CDR2 FYNNEI. V was pared by 1 base and J by 1 base, with 10 bases between. This CDR3 contains 15 residues.

This rearrangement joins TRBV10-2 to TRBJ2-5, with 7 bases that match TRBD1. J gave up 1 base and V 7 bases, and 6 bases lay outside the gene matches. The germline V gene has CDR1 WSHSY and CDR2 SAAADI. The CDR3 totals 14 residues. DNA of the CDR3: TGCGCCAGCACCGAGACAGGGAGCCAAGAGACCCAGTACTTC. The encoded protein is CASTETGSQETQYF.

The V and J genes are TRBV5-4 and TRBJ1-4, with D maybe TRBD1 (5 bases). The V end lost 0 bases, the J end lost 4 bases, and 16 bases lay between the germline ends. Germline V CDR1 and CDR2: SGHNT, YYREEE (reference sequence). This CDR3 is built from 17 residues. The CDR3 coding sequence is TGTGCCAGCAGCTTGGATGGGGCGGCAGAGAATAATGAAAAACTGTTTTTT. Protein: CASSLDGAAENNEKLFF.

The CDR3 spells CASSVASDQPQHF. In DNA form, the CDR3 reads TGTGCCAGCAGCGTAGCTTCCGATCAGCCCCAGCATTTT. The rearrangement links TRBV9 to TRBJ1-5; D gene uncertain. Per the germline V gene, CDR1 is SGDLS and CDR2 is YYNGEE. The CDR3 length is 13 residues. V was pared by 0 bases and J by 5 bases, with 6 bases between. Drawing the rest from reference TRBV9 and TRBJ1-5, the complete variable domain is DSGVTQTPKHLITATGQRVTLRCSPRSGDLSVYWYQQSLDQGLQFLIQYYNGEERAKGNILERFSAQQFPDLHSELNLSSLELGDSALYFCASSVASDQPQHFGDGTRLSIL.

The V call is TRBV2, the J call TRBJ1-1; 11 bases agree with TRBD1. CDR3 size: 18 residues. Germline trimming cut 6 bases from V and 4 bases from J; bases unmatched to any gene: 16. Germline CDR1 and CDR2: SNHLY and FYNNEI. The CDR3 is CASRKEVVSGTGGTEAFF. The CDR3 DNA reads as TGTGCCAGCAGGAAGGAGGTGGTAAGCGGGACAGGGGGCACTGAAGCTTTCTTT.

The genes are TRBV5-1 and TRBJ1-2; TRBD1 is a possible D gene (5 bases). CDR1 and CDR2 from the germline V gene are SGHRS and YFSETQ. The CDR3 consists of 15 residues. V lost 1 base and J lost 3, with 13 bases in between. The CDR3 DNA follows: TGCGCCAGCAGCTTGAACCAGGGAAGACACTATGGCTACACCTTC. Its translation is CASSLNQGRHYGYTF.

J is TRBJ2-7 and V is TRBV6-1, with TRBD1 matching over 7 bases. The CDR3 consists of 13 residues. Trimming at V came to 8 bases and at J to 0 bases, leaving 4 bases not matched to a gene. Looked up from germline, CDR1 is MNHNS and CDR2 is SASEGT. CDR3 residues: CASETGLSYEQYF. The DNA for the CDR3 is TGTGCCAGCGAGACAGGGCTCTCCTACGAGCAGTACTTC.